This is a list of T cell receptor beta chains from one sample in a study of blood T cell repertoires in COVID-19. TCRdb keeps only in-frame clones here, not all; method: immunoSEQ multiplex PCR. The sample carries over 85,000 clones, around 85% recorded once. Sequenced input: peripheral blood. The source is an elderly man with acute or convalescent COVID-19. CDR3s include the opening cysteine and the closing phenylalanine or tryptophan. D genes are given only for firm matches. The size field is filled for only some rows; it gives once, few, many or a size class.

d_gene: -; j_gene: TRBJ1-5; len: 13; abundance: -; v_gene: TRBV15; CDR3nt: TGTGCCACCAGCAGACAGAACAATCAGCCCCAGCATTTT; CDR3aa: CATSRQNNQPQHF
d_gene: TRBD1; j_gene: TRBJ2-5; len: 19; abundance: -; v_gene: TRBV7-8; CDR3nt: TGTGCCAGCAGCTACCGGGACAGGGGTTTGGGCGGGAGAGGGGAGACCCAGTACTTC; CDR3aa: CASSYRDRGLGGRGETQYF
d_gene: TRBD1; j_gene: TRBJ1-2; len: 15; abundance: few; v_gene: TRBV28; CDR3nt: TGTGCCAGCAGTTCACAGGGGGCTGATGGGTATGGCTACACCTTC; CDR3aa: CASSSQGADGYGYTF
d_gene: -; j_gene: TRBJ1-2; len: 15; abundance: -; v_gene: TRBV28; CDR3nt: TGTGCCAGCAGCCCCGCGAGGCATCTGTTCTATGGCTACACCTTC; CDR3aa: CASSPARHLFYGYTF
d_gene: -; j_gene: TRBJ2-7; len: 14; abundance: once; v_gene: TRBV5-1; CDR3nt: TGCGCCAGCAGCGTCCAGACATCTTCCTACGAGCAGTACTTC; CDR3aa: CASSVQTSSYEQYF
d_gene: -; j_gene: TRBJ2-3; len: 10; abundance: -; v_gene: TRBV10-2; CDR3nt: TGCGCCAGCAGTGAGTCCGCGCAGTATTTT; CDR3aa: CASSESAQYF
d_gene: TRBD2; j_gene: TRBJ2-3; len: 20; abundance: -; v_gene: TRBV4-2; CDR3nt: TGTGCCAGCAGCCAAGATTACCCCACCAGCGGGAGGGTAGTCACAGATACGCAGTATTTT; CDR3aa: CASSQDYPTSGRVVTDTQYF
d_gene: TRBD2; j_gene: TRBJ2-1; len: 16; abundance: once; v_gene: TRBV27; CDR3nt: TGTGCCAGCCGAAGGACTAGCGGGAGGAGCTACAATGAGCAGTTCTTC; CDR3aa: CASRRTSGRSYNEQFF
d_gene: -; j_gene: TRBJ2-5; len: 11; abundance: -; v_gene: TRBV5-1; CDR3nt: TGCGCCAGCAGCCGCCAAGAGACCCAGTACTTC; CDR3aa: CASSRQETQYF
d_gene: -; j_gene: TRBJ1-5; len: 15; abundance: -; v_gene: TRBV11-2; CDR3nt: TGTGCCAGCAGCTTAGACAAGGAGCCCAATCAGCCCCAGCATTTT; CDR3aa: CASSLDKEPNQPQHF
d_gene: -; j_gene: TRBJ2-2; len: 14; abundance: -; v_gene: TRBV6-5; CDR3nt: TGTGCCAGCAGACTGGCGGAGGGAACCGGGGAGCTGTTTTTT; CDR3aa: CASRLAEGTGELFF
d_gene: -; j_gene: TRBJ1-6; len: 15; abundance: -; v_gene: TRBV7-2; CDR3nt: TGTGCCAGCAGCTTAGAAGGCGGTTTCTGGTCACCCCTCCACTTT; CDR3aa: CASSLEGGFWSPLHF
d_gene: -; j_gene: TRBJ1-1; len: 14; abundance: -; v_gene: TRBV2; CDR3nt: TGTGCCAGCAGTTACAGGGTTGGGAACACTGAAGCTTTCTTT; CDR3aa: CASSYRVGNTEAFF
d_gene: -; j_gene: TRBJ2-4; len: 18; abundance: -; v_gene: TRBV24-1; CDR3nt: TGTGCCACCAGTGATTGGGGGGGGACACTACTAGCCAAAAACATTCAGTACTTC; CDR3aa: CATSDWGGTLLAKNIQYF